This T cell receptor (beta chain) was recorded in a study of prognosis after radiotherapy for stage I lung cancer. By proportion, this clonotype is medium-sized. Its antigen is undetermined. Two-round multiplex PCR, the amplification method, yielded TCR beta CDR3 from genomic DNA. Primers specific to each TRBV and TRBJ gene drove first-round PCR. TCRdb reprocessed the multiplex PCR reads via MiXCR and lists one record per CDR3 protein. The sample records around 17,000 distinct CDR3 sequences, about 15% being singletons. The study, taken as a whole, reports: Following stereotactic body radiation therapy, unique TCR clone counts fell, with a median of around 10,000 versus 6,900.

The clonotype was recovered from a donor over 45 with non-small cell lung cancer. The source was PBMCs, collected before or after stereotactic body radiation therapy (not recorded which).

CDR3 loop: CASSQDLLAGETGFYNEQFF. The CDR3 nucleotides are TGCGCCAGCAGCCAAGATCTGCTAGCGGGGGAAACGGGGTTCTACAATGAGCAGTTCTTC. The chain employs TRBV4-3 and TRBJ2-1; TRBD2 matches 10 bases. V shed 0 bases, J shed 3 bases, and the junction held 14 bases outside the gene matches. The CDR3 sequence is 20 residues long. Germline V gene lookup returns CDR1 LGHNA and CDR2 YSLEER.